These 13 T cell receptor beta chains were all obtained from the same sample, sequenced in a study of T cell responses to AZD1222 COVID-19 vaccine (dated by TCRdb to the early 2020s). The protocol used for the library was the immunoSEQ multiplex PCR assay. Not all clones reach the TCRdb copy of this immuneACCESS table, which keeps in-frame sequences only. Checked studies attribute under half of the gap to unresolved V genes and leave the rest unexplained. In all, the sample holds 150,000 to 200,000 clones, and about 89% of those were seen once. The ten largest clones capture about 2.5% of the sample. The time point label here, explained by the study, means: baseline before first vaccination. Per the publication, the treatment or condition label means: meningococcal conjugate vaccine given as trial control. The sequences come from peripheral blood, collected on day 0 of MenACWY control vaccination. Source of these receptors: an adult in good health.

The chain carries TRBV5-1 and TRBJ1-1; the match to TRBD1 covers 7 bases. V lost 4 bases and J lost 3; bases outside the gene matches: 9. This CDR3 is built from 15 residues. The germline CDR1 and CDR2 sequences are SGHRS and YFSETQ. This CDR3 reads CASSPRTGEDTEAFF. As DNA, the CDR3 is TGCGCCAGCAGCCCAAGAACAGGGGAGGACACTGAAGCTTTCTTT.

This chain connects TRBV7-2 to TRBJ2-5; D gene ambiguous. Germline-derived CDR1 and CDR2 are SGHTA and FQGNSA. CDR3 length equals 11 residues. V was shortened by 8 bases and J by 2 bases, with 6 bases between the two germline ends. The CDR3 bases are TGTGCCAGCTCTCGACAAGAGACCCAGTACTTC. Protein product: CASSRQETQYF.

The chain carries TRBV14 and TRBJ2-7; D not resolved. This CDR3 is built from 13 residues. Deletions cut 0 bases from V and 6 bases from J, with 9 bases between. Germline CDR1 is SGHDN and CDR2 is FVKESK. The CDR3 reads CASSQDLSSEQYF. The CDR3 DNA is TGTGCCAGCAGCCAAGATCTAAGCTCCGAGCAGTACTTC.

This chain joins TRBV7-9 and TRBJ2-5, with D unresolved. Trimming stripped 2 bases from V and 0 bases from J, with 7 bases between. This CDR3 is 14 amino acids long. The germline CDR1 and CDR2 sequences are SEHNR and FQNEAQ (reference sequence). The DNA for the CDR3 is TGTGCCAGCAGCTTATCGGCGTACCAAGAGACCCAGTACTTC. Protein product: CASSLSAYQETQYF.

The chain links TRBV2 to TRBJ2-7, with 7 bases lining up with TRBD1. Per the germline V gene, CDR1 is SNHLY and CDR2 is FYNNEI. The V and J ends lost 5 bases and 2 bases, in that order; junction bases with no gene match: 6. The CDR3 extends over 14 amino acids. The CDR3 region is CASSYDRDTYEQYF. The CDR3 DNA is TGTGCCAGCAGTTACGACAGGGACACCTACGAGCAGTACTTC. Full variable domain (rest looked up from reference TRBV2 and TRBJ2-7): EPEVTQTPSHQVTQMGQEVILRCVPISNHLYFYWYRQILGQKVEFLVSFYNNEISEKSEIFDDQFSVERPDGSNFTLKIRSTKLEDSAMYFCASSYDRDTYEQYFGPGTRLTVT.

The chain links TRBV10-3 to TRBJ2-6, with 7 nucleotides matching TRBD2. The CDR3 length is 18 residues. The trim removed 0 bases at V and 4 bases at J, leaving 9 bases unmatched. Germline V CDR1 and CDR2: ENHRY, SYGVKD. CDR3 amino acids: CAISESGTTFSGANVLTF. CDR3 bases: TGTGCCATCAGTGAGTCCGGGACTACCTTTTCCGGGGCCAACGTCCTGACTTTC.

The chain carries TRBV25-1 and TRBJ2-3, with D possibly TRBD1 on 5 matching bases. V dropped 6 bases and J dropped 0 bases, with 16 bases sitting between them. This CDR3 is built from 16 residues. The V gene's germline CDR1 is MGHDK and CDR2 SYGVNS. CDR3 nucleotides: TGTGCCAGCAGCGCTACCAGACAGCTTAGCACAGATACGCAGTATTTT. As protein: CASSATRQLSTDTQYF.

This sequence joins TRBV7-6 and TRBJ1-2, with D perhaps TRBD1 (6 bases). V was cut by 0 bases and J by 7 bases, with 15 bases left in between. The CDR3 length is 15 residues. CDR1 is SGHVS, CDR2 FNYEAQ, per germline. The CDR3 region is CASSLAGGASSGYTF. Written as DNA, the CDR3 is TGTGCCAGCAGCTTAGCGGGGGGCGCGTCCTCTGGCTACACCTTC.

This chain links TRBV27 with TRBJ2-7, with D hard to call. Germline CDR1 reads MNHEY; CDR2 reads SMNVEV (reference sequence). Trimming took off 0 bases at V and 3 bases at J, with 15 bases between the two ends. This CDR3 has 16 residues. The CDR3, as DNA: TGTGCCAGCAGTTTATCGTCCAAGGTGGTAAACTACGAGCAGTACTTC. Translating it yields CASSLSSKVVNYEQYF.

The rearrangement uses TRBV27 and TRBJ1-5, with 8 bases aligning to TRBD1. Germline V CDR1 and CDR2: MNHEY, SMNVEV (reference sequence). The CDR3 totals 14 residues. With V trimmed by 4 bases and J by 6 bases, 5 bases remained unmatched. The CDR3: CASSSTGAGQPQHF. For the CDR3, the DNA is TGTGCCAGCAGTTCGACAGGGGCCGGTCAGCCCCAGCATTTT.

The sample holds one count of this clone. This chain connects TRBV4-3 to TRBJ2-2; 9 nucleotides match TRBD1. The CDR3 consists of 15 residues. Germline CDR1 and CDR2: LGHNA and YSLEER. Trimming took 1 base from V and 7 from J; bases not matched to a gene: 4. The CDR3 sequence: CASSQGDRASGELFF. The CDR3 DNA is TGCGCCAGCAGCCAAGGGGACAGGGCTAGCGGGGAGCTGTTTTTT.

V gene TRBV19 combines with J gene TRBJ1-5, with 10 bases identical to TRBD1. Germline trimming cut 2 bases from V and 3 bases from J; bases unmatched to any gene: 7. Germline CDR1 LNHDA, CDR2 SQIVND (reference sequence). CDR3 length: 17 amino acids. CDR3 DNA sequence: TGTGCCAGTAGTATATGGGGACAGGGGTTGGTCAATCAGCCCCAGCATTTT. Translating gives CASSIWGQGLVNQPQHF.

The chain's CDR3 is CATSSRTGSTDTQYF. DNA for the CDR3: TGTGCCACCAGTTCGAGGACAGGTAGCACAGATACGCAGTATTTT. The chain recombines TRBV24-1 with TRBJ2-3, with 7 bases that match TRBD1. V shed 6 bases and J 0 bases; nucleotides not matched to a gene: 5. Germline V gives CDR1 KGHDR, CDR2 SFDVKD. This CDR3 comprises 15 residues.